The 6 T cell receptor beta chains given below trace back to one sample, sequenced in a study of T cell responses to AZD1222 COVID-19 vaccine. The data were produced by immunoSEQ multiplex PCR, yet TCRdb's version contains in-frame clones alone and is incomplete. The sample carries 60,000 to 85,000 clones, roughly 91% recorded once. Material: peripheral blood, obtained 28 days after the second AZD1222 dose. These receptors were obtained from an adult who received the AZD1222 COVID-19 vaccine.

The sample holds a few counts of this clone. The CDR3 DNA is TGCGCCAGCAGCTGGGTCCCCGGGGAAAAACTGTTTTTT. Translation gives CASSWVPGEKLFF. The chain employs TRBV5-1 and TRBJ1-4; no clear D. The CDR3 consists of 13 residues. Germline CDR1 reads SGHRS; CDR2 reads YFSETQ. Trimming shortened V by 3 bases and J by 8 bases, and 11 bases separated the two germline ends.

The chain uses TRBV30 and TRBJ2-7; D is undetermined. Between the trimmed V and J ends, which lost 7 bases and 4 bases, there was a span of 14 bases. The V gene's germline CDR1 is GTSNPN and CDR2 SVGIG (reference sequence). The CDR3 extends over 12 amino acids. CDR3 in amino acids: CAFSAGLYEQYF. In DNA form, the CDR3 reads TGTGCCTTCTCGGCAGGTCTATACGAGCAGTACTTC.

The CDR3 loop is CASSLQRGGLEQFF. The CDR3 nucleotides are TGTGCCAGCAGCTTACAGCGGGGGGGTTTAGAGCAGTTCTTC. The chain recombines TRBV7-2 with TRBJ2-1; 10 bases line up with TRBD2. Per the germline V gene, CDR1 is SGHTA and CDR2 is FQGNSA. This CDR3 spans 14 amino acids. J gave up 10 bases and V 2 bases, and 5 bases lay outside the gene matches.

The V and J genes are TRBV10-3 and TRBJ1-5, with a tentative D call TRBD1 (5 bases). The germline V and J ends were trimmed by 0 bases and 6 bases, with 12 bases remaining between them. The CDR3 totals 15 residues. Germline-derived CDR1 and CDR2 are ENHRY and SYGVKD. DNA for the CDR3: TGTGCCATCAGTGAGTCAGGCCAGGGCAGTCAGCCCCAGCATTTT. Translation gives CAISESGQGSQPQHF.

The rearrangement links TRBV7-2 to TRBJ2-5, with TRBD2 as a possible D gene (6 bases). The CDR3 runs 14 residues. Germline V gene sequence: CDR1 SGHTA, CDR2 FQGNSA. V gave up 1 base and J gave up 5 bases, with 11 bases separating them. CDR3 protein: CASSLGGDGETQYF. CDR3 nucleotide sequence: TGTGCCAGCAGCTTAGGGGGGGACGGGGAGACCCAGTACTTC.

The rearrangement joins TRBV7-2 to TRBJ1-2; no clear D gene. Germline V CDR1 and CDR2: SGHTA, FQGNSA. The CDR3 runs to 16 residues. The V end lost 7 bases, the J end lost 4 bases, and 22 bases lay between the germline ends. CDR3 sequence reads: CASIKETGIGGYGYTF. Written as DNA, the CDR3 is TGTGCCAGCATCAAGGAAACGGGAATCGGAGGCTATGGCTACACCTTC.